This TCR beta chain was captured in a study of cytomegalovirus exposure and HLA in healthy donors. The CDR3 spans 16 residues. Germline loops: CDR1 LGHNA, CDR2 YNFKEQ. V trimming: 4 bases; J trimming: 0 bases; junction bases outside the gene matches: 7. PCR employed 60 Vbeta and 13 Jbeta primers. Profiled with immunoSEQ multiplex PCR; TCRdb holds only in-frame clones, not every one. This table holds more than 110,000 clones, roughly three quarters found once. This sequence was found in a woman between 45 and 65 years old in good health and CMV-seronegative. V usage is TRBV4-2 and J usage is TRBJ2-3, with 7 positions matching TRBD2. The sequenced sample was PBMCs. CDR3 DNA: TGTGCCAGCAGCCTACGACTAGCCGGGAGCACAGATACGCAGTATTTT. Protein sequence: CASSLRLAGSTDTQYF.